The subject of this entry is one TCR beta chain. The antigen remains undetermined. Within the sample, other DNA sequences also encode this same CDR3. This sample was included in a study of shared clonotypes between healthy human individuals. On the study more broadly: Donors, aged 18 to 49, were a couple of women and a few men.

Study-level findings and limits: Represented diversity (both genetic and exposure-history) was limited by the small number of donors.

The naive CD8 subset, CD45RO-negative cells positively selected for CCR7, excluded terminally differentiated effector memory CD45RA+ cells. The sorted-subset replicate PCRs were given 150 to 200 ng DNA, which is tens of thousands of T cell genomes. Clones were read by immunoSEQ multiplex PCR, and TCRdb kept only the in-frame ones, dropping some. The table records around 1,900,000 clones, around 93% of them present only once. Germline CDR1 and CDR2: SGDLS and YYNGEE. The length of the CDR3 is 15 residues. The V and J ends lost 4 bases and 2 bases, in that order; junction bases with no gene match: 5. The sequence derives from a man aged 18 to 29 in good health. Some clones in this sample may be carry-over from other donors' samples. The material sequenced was naive CD8+ T cells from PBMCs. V is TRBV9 and J is TRBJ2-2, with 7 positions matching TRBD1. CDR3 protein: CASSTRQGNTGELFF. CDR3 nucleotide sequence: TGTGCCAGCAGCACACGACAGGGAAACACCGGGGAGCTGTTTTTT. Together with reference TRBV9 and TRBJ2-2, the CDR3 gives the full variable domain: DSGVTQTPKHLITATGQRVTLRCSPRSGDLSVYWYQQSLDQGLQFLIQYYNGEERAKGNILERFSAQQFPDLHSELNLSSLELGDSALYFCASSTRQGNTGELFFGEGSRLTVL.